This T cell receptor (beta chain) was identified in a study of cytomegalovirus exposure and HLA in healthy donors. Study-wide background: The 110 or so validation repertoires used the same platform as the approximately 670 first-cohort repertoires, a later analysis reported.

Clones were read by immunoSEQ multiplex PCR, and TCRdb kept only the in-frame ones, dropping some. The table lists around 250,000 clones, around 90% of them singletons. Study results and limitations: Reportedly, cytomegalovirus status was diagnosed with high sensitivity and specificity. Altogether, some 170 TCR beta chains were recorded as cytomegalovirus-associated.

Points on this clone: What it recognizes is unknown.

The donors were part of the validation cohort of around 110 subjects. That cohort was separate from the first cohort, which comprised 666 subjects. CDR1 SGHDN and CDR2 FVKESK come from the germline V gene. V lost 4 bases and J 2 bases, leaving 11 bases between the germline ends. The CDR3 totals 14 residues. The sample consisted of PBMCs. This chain connects TRBV14 to TRBJ1-1; D possibly corresponds to TRBD1 (6 bases). The sequence was obtained from a woman aged 18-30 years in good health and CMV-seronegative. The CDR3 reads CASSRATGNTEAFF. CDR3 nucleotide sequence: TGTGCCAGCAGCCGCGCGACAGGAAACACTGAAGCTTTCTTT.